The present TCR beta chain was sequenced within a study of blood T cell repertoires in COVID-19. Overall study: There were acute and convalescent COVID-19 samples, and they came from the United States, Italy and Spain. PBMCs, B-cell-depleted T cells, or T cells were the source of the cDNA or gDNA that made up the material.

Authors' analysis steps: By means of reference gene primer amplification, nucleated cell counts were estimated. Using immunoSEQ multiplex PCR, the repertoire was profiled, and TCRdb retains in-frame clones only, with some absent. That table furnishes V, J and clone size, whereas the DNA furnished D and trimming. The data hold about 100,000 clones, with roughly 87% observed a single time. The specimen sequenced was peripheral blood. The receptor comes from a man in his thirties or forties in a cohort sampled during active COVID-19.

CDR3 DNA sequence: TGCGCCAGCAGCATAGCGGGGAAAAACACAGATACGCAGTATTTT. This translates into CASSIAGKNTDTQYF. The chain has TRBV5-1 and TRBJ2-3; 8 bases are a match to TRBD2. The CDR3 contains 15 residues. The V segment lost 4 bases and the J segment 2 bases; nucleotides outside the gene matches: 6. Germline values: CDR1 SGHRS, CDR2 YFSETQ.